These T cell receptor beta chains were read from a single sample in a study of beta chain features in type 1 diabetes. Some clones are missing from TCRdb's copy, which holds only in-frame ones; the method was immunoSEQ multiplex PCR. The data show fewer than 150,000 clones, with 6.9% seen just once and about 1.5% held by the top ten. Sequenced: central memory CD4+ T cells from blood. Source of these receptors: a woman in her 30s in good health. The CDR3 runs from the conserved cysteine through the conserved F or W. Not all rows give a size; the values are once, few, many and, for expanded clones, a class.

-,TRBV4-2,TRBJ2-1,CASSSRTSGRNDEQFF
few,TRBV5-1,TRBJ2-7,CASSATTGISYEQYF
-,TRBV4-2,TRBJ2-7,CASSSGGEQYF
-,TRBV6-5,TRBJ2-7,CASSRNGPEAEQYF
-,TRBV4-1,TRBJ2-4,CASSPSTGGGFVNIQYF
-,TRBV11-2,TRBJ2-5,CASSLAPRRAEETQYF
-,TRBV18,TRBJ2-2,CASSPPYGTSGSRAGELFF
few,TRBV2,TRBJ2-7,CASSPEPGGHYEQYF
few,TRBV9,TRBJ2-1,CASSAALDEQFF
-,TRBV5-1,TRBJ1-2,CASSLAVNYGYTF
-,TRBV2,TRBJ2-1,CASSERLGLAPSSYNEQFF
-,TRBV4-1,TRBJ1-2,CASSQAGGDGYTF
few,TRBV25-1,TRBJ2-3,CASTPKDTQYF
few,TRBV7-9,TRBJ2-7,CASTRGQGLEQYF
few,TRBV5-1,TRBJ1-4,CASSGTVFNEKLFF
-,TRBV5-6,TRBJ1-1,CASSLGARGVLDEAFF
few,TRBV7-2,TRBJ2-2,CASSLVPQGRIGGTGELFF
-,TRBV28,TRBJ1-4,CASDSQGQGATNEKLFF
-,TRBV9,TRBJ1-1,CASSVNSVMNTEAFF
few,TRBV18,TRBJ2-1,CASSTGAPRGEQFF
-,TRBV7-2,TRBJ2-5,CASSLAITEAQETQYF
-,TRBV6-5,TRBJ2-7,CASKLRRGAIYEQYF
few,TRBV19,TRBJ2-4,CASTPLGSGRSKNIQYF
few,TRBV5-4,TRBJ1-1,CASSFGGGRDTEAFF
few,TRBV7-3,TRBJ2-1,CASSPTPGSYNEQFF
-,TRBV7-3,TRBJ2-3,CASSSGLAGGTDTQYF
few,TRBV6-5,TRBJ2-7,CASRHPGLEKQYF
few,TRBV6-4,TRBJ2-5,CASSLGSGSGETQYF
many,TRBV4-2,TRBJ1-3,CASSRLSTGAGNTIYF
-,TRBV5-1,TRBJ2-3,CASSQGLAKTDTQYF
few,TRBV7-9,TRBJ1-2,CASSFGQRSGYTF
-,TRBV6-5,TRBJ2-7,CASSSDAGGYYEQYF
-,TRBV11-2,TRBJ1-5,CASSGDRVEPQHF
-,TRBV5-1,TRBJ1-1,CASTTGGAGTEAFF
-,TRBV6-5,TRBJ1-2,CASSAGTDYGYTF
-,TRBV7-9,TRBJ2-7,CASSEKYEQYF
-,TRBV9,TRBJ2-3,CASSVGAGAFTDTQYF
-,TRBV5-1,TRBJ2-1,CASSLATSGEPNEQFF
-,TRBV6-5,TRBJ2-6,CASSYPQGSGANVLTF
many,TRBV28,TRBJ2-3,CASSSASGAGTDTQYF
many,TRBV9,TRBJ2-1,CASSVGWSSYNEQFF
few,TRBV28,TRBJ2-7,CASSNSRGGGVEQYF
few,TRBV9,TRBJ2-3,CASSVVGATDTQYF
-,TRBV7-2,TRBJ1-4,CASSLAGRGSNEKLFF
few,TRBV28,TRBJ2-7,CASSSLSRQGEQYF
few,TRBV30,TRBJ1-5,CAWSVKGAGQPQHF
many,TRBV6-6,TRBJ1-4,CASSVDRVEKLFF
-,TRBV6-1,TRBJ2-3,CASSERGGSTDTQYF
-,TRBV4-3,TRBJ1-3,CASSHRSGNTIYF
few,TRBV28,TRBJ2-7,CASRRRGVKYF
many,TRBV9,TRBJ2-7,CASSVEGVGGLQYF